The T cell receptor (beta chain) described here comes from a study of CD8 T cells in ankylosing spondylitis. Notes on the study in general: It appeared that ankylosing spondylitis blood was characterized by a TCR beta motif of fewer than 10 highly homologous variants.

The V gene lost 5 bases and the J gene lost 2 bases, with 16 bases spanning the gap. The length of the CDR3 is 15 residues. CDR1 and CDR2 from the germline V gene are SGHAT and FQNNGV. This clonotype showed up just a few times. As yet, its antigen is unknown. The TCR beta libraries were generated through quantitative 5'-RACE incorporating molecular barcodes. TCRdb reprocessed the 5' RACE reads via MiXCR and lists one record per CDR3 protein. There are more than 200,000 distinct CDR3 sequences in the sample; about 24% occur only once, and over 0.55% lies in the top ten. The sequence derives from a male donor with ankylosing spondylitis or in good health (not recorded which). The gene calls are TRBV11-2 and TRBJ2-7; a possible D gene is TRBD2 (5 bases). The sample comprised blood, either unsorted or a sorted T cell fraction (not recorded which). CDR3 amino acids: CASSPLIEGAYEQYF. CDR3 DNA: TGTGCCAGCAGCCCGCTTATCGAGGGAGCCTACGAGCAGTACTTC.